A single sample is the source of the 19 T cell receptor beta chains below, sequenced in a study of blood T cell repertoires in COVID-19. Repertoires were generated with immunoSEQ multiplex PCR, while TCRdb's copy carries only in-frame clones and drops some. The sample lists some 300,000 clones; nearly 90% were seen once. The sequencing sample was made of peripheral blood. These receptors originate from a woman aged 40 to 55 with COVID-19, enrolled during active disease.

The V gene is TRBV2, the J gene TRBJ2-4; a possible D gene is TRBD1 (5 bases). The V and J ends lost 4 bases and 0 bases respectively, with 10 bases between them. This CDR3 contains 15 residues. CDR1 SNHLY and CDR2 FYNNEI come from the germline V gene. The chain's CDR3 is CASSAPGLAKNIQYF. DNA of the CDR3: TGTGCCAGCAGTGCGCCAGGGCTAGCCAAAAACATTCAGTACTTC.

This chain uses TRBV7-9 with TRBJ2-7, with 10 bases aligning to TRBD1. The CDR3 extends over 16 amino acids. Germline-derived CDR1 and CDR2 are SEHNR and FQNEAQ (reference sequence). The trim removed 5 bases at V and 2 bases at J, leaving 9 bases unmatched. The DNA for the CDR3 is TGTGCCAGCAGCGCCAGCCGGGACAGGGGCCCCTACGAGCAGTACTTC. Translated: CASSASRDRGPYEQYF.

In nucleotides, the CDR3 is TGTGCCAGCACCGTCACTAGCGGGATCGCGGAGACCCAGTACTTC. Translating it yields CASTVTSGIAETQYF. The chain is built from TRBV28 and TRBJ2-5, with TRBD2 identical over 10 bases. With V trimmed by 7 bases and J by 5 bases, 10 bases remained unmatched. Germline-derived CDR1 and CDR2 are MDHEN and SYDVKM. The CDR3 has 15 residues.

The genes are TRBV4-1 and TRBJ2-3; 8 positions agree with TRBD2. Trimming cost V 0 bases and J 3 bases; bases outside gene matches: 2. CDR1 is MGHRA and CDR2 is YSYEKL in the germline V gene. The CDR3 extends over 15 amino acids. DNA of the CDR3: TGCGCCAGCAGCCAAGAGTTAGCGGGAACAGATACGCAGTATTTT. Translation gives CASSQELAGTDTQYF.

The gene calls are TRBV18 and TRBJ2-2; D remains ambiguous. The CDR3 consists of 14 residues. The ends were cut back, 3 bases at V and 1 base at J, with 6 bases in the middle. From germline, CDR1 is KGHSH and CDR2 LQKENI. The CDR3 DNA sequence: TGTGCCAGCTCACCTCTCGGGAACACCGGGGAGCTGTTTTTT. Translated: CASSPLGNTGELFF.

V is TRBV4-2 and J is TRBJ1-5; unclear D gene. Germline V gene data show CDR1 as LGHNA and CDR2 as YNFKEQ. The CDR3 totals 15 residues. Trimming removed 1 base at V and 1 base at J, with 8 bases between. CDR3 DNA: TGTGCCAGCAGCCAAGGGGCAGTCAGCAATCAGCCCCAGCATTTT. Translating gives CASSQGAVSNQPQHF.

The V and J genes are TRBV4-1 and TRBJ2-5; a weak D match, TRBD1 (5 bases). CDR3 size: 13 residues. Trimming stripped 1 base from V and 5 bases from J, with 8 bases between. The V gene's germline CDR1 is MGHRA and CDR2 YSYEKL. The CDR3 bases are TGCGCCAGCAGCCAAGGCAGGGTTGAGACCCAGTACTTC. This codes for CASSQGRVETQYF.

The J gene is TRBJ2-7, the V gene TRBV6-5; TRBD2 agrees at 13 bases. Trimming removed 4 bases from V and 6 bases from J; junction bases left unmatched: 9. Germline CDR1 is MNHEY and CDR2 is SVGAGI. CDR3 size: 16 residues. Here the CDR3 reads CASSFRTSGREVEQYF. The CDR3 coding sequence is TGTGCCAGCAGTTTCAGGACTAGCGGGAGAGAGGTCGAGCAGTACTTC.

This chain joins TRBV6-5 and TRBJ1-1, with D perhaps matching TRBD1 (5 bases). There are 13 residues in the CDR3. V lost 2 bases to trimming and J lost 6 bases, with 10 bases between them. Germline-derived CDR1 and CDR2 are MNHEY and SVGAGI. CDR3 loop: CASSYGGISEAFF. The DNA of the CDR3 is TGTGCCAGCAGTTACGGGGGGATATCTGAAGCTTTCTTT.

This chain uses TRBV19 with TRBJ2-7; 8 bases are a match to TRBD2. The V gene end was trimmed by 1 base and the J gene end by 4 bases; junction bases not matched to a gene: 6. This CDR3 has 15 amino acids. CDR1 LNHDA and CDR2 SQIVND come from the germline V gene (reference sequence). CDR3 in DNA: TGTGCCAGTAGTATAGTTCCGGGACTAGGGTACGAGCAGTACTTC. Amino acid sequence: CASSIVPGLGYEQYF.

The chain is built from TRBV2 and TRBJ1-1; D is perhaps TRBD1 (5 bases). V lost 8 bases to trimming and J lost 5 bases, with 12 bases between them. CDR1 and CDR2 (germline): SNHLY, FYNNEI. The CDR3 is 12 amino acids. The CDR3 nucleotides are TGTGCCAGCGACCCAGGGATTACTGAAGCTTTCTTT. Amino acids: CASDPGITEAFF.

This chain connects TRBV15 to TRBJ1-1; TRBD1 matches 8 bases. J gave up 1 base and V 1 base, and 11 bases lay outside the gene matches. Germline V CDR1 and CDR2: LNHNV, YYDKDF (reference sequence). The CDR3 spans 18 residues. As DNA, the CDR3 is TGTGCCACCAGCAGAGTGAGGGTCAAAGGACAGGGGAACACTGAAGCTTTCTTT. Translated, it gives CATSRVRVKGQGNTEAFF.

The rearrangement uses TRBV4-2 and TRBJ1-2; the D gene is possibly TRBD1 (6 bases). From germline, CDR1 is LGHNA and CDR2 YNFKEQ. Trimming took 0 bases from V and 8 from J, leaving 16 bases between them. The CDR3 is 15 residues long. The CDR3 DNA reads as TGTGCCAGCAGCCAAGATGGGGGCGTGGGGTACGGCTACACCTTC. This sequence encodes CASSQDGGVGYGYTF.

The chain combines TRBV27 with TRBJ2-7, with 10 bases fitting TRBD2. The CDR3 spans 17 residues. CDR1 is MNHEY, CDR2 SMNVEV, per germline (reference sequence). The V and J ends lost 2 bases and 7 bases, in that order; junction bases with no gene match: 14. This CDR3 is CASSLVAGGPGVWEQYF. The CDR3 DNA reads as TGTGCCAGCAGTTTAGTAGCGGGAGGCCCGGGGGTGTGGGAGCAGTACTTC.

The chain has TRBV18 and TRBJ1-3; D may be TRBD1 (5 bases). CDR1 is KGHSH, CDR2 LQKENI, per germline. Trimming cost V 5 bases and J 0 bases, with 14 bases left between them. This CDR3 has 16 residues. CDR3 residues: CASSSNQGISGNTIYF. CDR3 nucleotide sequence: TGTGCCAGCTCATCCAACCAGGGAATCTCTGGAAACACCATATATTTT.

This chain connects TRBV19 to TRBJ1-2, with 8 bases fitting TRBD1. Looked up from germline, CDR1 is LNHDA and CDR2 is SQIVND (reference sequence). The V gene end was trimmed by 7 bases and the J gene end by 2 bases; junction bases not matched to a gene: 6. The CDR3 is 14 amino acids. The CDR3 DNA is TGTGCCAGTACCCATCGACAGGGGAACTATGGCTACACCTTC. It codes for CASTHRQGNYGYTF.

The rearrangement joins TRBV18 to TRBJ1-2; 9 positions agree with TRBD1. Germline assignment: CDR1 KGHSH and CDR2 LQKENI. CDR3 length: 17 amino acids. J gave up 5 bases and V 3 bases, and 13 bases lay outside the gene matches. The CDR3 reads CASSPSLAGQGRYGYTF. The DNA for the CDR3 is TGTGCCAGCTCACCCAGCCTCGCTGGACAGGGGAGGTATGGCTACACCTTC.

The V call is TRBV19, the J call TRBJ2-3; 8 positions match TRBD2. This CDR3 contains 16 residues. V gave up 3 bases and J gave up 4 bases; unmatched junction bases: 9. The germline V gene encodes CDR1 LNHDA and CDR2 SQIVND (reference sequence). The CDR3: CASSMERGWWADTQYF. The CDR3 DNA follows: TGTGCCAGTAGTATGGAGCGGGGGTGGTGGGCAGATACGCAGTATTTT. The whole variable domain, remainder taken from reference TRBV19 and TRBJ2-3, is DGGITQSPKYLFRKEGQNVTLSCEQNLNHDAMYWYRQDPGQGLRLIYYSQIVNDFQKGDIAEGYSVSREKKESFPLTVTSAQKNPTAFYLCASSMERGWWADTQYFGPGTRLTVL.

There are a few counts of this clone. CDR3 sequence (DNA): TGCGCCAGCAGCTCTGGCCCCCCTACAGGGCACTATGGCTACACCTTC. This encodes CASSSGPPTGHYGYTF. This chain connects TRBV5-1 to TRBJ1-2, with D possibly being TRBD1 (6 bases). This CDR3 has 16 amino acids. The germline gives CDR1 SGHRS, CDR2 YFSETQ. V was pared by 3 bases and J by 3 bases, with 18 bases between.